The 24 T cell receptor beta chains in this list originate from one sample, sequenced in a study of T cells after yellow fever vaccination. MiXCR, applied by TCRdb to the 5' RACE reads, yields one record per CDR3 protein. This table holds 300,000 to 350,000 distinct CDR3 sequences, approximately 4.5% found once. This material consisted of PBMCs, taken 15 days after the yellow fever booster vaccination. These receptors came from a man aged 18 to 35 who received the YFV17D yellow fever vaccine.

This clonotype was observed at least ten times. The CDR3 reads CATRGAAQETQYF. Here the CDR3 DNA reads TGTGCCACCAGGGGCGCGGCCCAAGAGACCCAGTACTTC. The J gene is TRBJ2-5, the V gene TRBV15; D is unresolved. The CDR3 sequence is 13 residues long. Germline values: CDR1 LNHNV, CDR2 YYDKDF (reference sequence). Trimming left V 6 bases short and J 1 base short, with 9 bases between.

This clonotype was counted ten times or more. This chain connects TRBV6-1 to TRBJ2-7; D is tentatively TRBD1 or TRBD2 (6 bases each). The CDR3 runs 14 residues. The germline V gene has CDR1 MNHNS and CDR2 SASEGT. V lost 6 bases and J lost 3, with 15 bases in between. CDR3 in amino acids: CASSRQEGFYEQYF. DNA for the CDR3: TGTGCCAGCAGCAGACAGGAGGGTTTCTACGAGCAGTACTTC.

This clonotype was detected ten times or more. J is TRBJ1-1 and V is TRBV7-8, with 8 bases matching TRBD1. The CDR3 covers 16 residues. The V and J ends lost 2 bases and 2 bases, in that order; junction bases with no gene match: 7. Germline lookup yields CDR1 SGHVS and CDR2 FQNEAQ. CDR3 in amino acids: CASSLQWTGPNTEAFF. CDR3 sequence (DNA): TGTGCCAGCAGCTTACAGTGGACAGGGCCTAACACTGAAGCTTTCTTT.

This clonotype was observed at least ten times. V gene TRBV12-3 or TRBV12-4 combines with J gene TRBJ1-2, with 7 nucleotides matching TRBD1. V shed 9 bases, J shed 0 bases, and the junction held 13 bases outside the gene matches. The CDR3 covers 16 residues. CDR3 in amino acids: CASSTGEGLANYGYTF. CDR3 coding DNA: TGTGCCAGTTCCACAGGGGAGGGTCTGGCTAACTATGGCTACACCTTC.

The V call is TRBV6-6, the J call TRBJ2-2, with D uncertain. Per germline, CDR1 MNHNY and CDR2 SVGAGI (reference sequence). The CDR3 runs 13 residues. V lost 4 bases, J lost 6 bases, and 9 bases lay in between. The CDR3: CASSSPTAGELFF. The CDR3 DNA reads as TGTGCCAGCAGTTCCCCGACCGCCGGGGAGCTGTTTTTT.

Ten or more counts support this clonotype. This chain connects TRBV6-5 to TRBJ2-1; D is possibly TRBD1 (6 bases). CDR3 size: 15 residues. The V end was cut by 6 bases, the J end by 3 bases, with 15 bases between. CDR1 and CDR2 (germline): MNHEY, SVGAGI. In DNA form, the CDR3 reads TGTGCCAGCAGATCTATCGGACAGCTCTACAATGAGCAGTTCTTC. The encoded protein is CASRSIGQLYNEQFF.

This clonotype was seen repeatedly, ten times or more. The J gene is TRBJ1-2, the V gene TRBV5-1; no reliable D call. The CDR3 is made up of 12 amino acids. V lost 3 bases to trimming and J lost 8 bases, with 11 bases between them. Germline values: CDR1 SGHRS, CDR2 YFSETQ. The DNA for the CDR3 is TGCGCCAGCAGCTCGACCTGGGAAGGCTACACCTTC. Translation gives CASSSTWEGYTF.

This clonotype was picked up a small number of times. V is TRBV6-5 and J is TRBJ1-6; D gene ambiguous. V gave up 4 bases and J gave up 7 bases, with 11 bases separating them. This CDR3 is built from 14 residues. Germline V gene sequence: CDR1 MNHEY, CDR2 SVGAGI. In nucleotides, the CDR3 is TGTGCCAGCAGTTCTGAGGAGTTGAATTCACCCCTCCACTTT. This encodes CASSSEELNSPLHF.

Many counts were recorded for this clonotype. The rearrangement links TRBV6-1 to TRBJ2-2; D may correspond to TRBD1 or TRBD2 (5 bases each). This CDR3 is built from 13 residues. V was cut by 7 bases and J by 3 bases, with 9 bases left in between. The germline CDR1 and CDR2 sequences are MNHNS and SASEGT. The CDR3 DNA follows: TGTGCCAGCACCAGGGACGACACCGGGGAGCTGTTTTTT. Its protein product is CASTRDDTGELFF.

This clonotype was picked up many times. The rearrangement joins TRBV20-1 to TRBJ1-5, with TRBD1 as a possible D gene (5 bases). CDR1 is DFQATT and CDR2 is SNEGSKA in the germline V gene (reference sequence). The germline V and J ends were trimmed by 4 bases and 6 bases, with 16 bases remaining between them. The CDR3 has 14 residues. The chain's CDR3 is CSATQGYDGQPQHF. The CDR3 DNA follows: TGCAGTGCTACGCAGGGTTACGACGGTCAGCCCCAGCATTTT.

This clonotype came up many times. This chain connects TRBV7-2 to TRBJ1-5; TRBD1 is a possible D gene (6 bases). Germline values: CDR1 SGHTA, CDR2 FQGNSA. V shed 0 bases and J shed 0 bases, with 21 bases lying between them. The CDR3 sequence is 20 residues long. The CDR3 loop reads CASSLASGHSRRDSNQPQHF. In nucleotides, the CDR3 is TGTGCCAGCAGCTTAGCATCGGGACACTCCAGACGGGATAGCAATCAGCCCCAGCATTTT.

This clonotype occurred a few times. J is TRBJ1-1 and V is TRBV5-1, with 7 bases fitting TRBD1. There are 16 residues in the CDR3. Germline CDR1 SGHRS, CDR2 YFSETQ. The ends lost 2 bases at V and 2 bases at J; junction bases unmatched: 9. The CDR3 region has the DNA TGCGCCAGCAGCTTCACATCCCCAGGGGGTAACACTGAAGCTTTCTTT. This codes for CASSFTSPGGNTEAFF.

This clonotype was seen at least ten times. The V gene is TRBV4-1, the J gene TRBJ1-2; no reliable D call. This CDR3 is 15 amino acids long. The germline V and J ends were trimmed by 0 bases and 2 bases, with 10 bases remaining between them. In germline, CDR1 is MGHRA, CDR2 YSYEKL. The CDR3 sequence is CASSQEVSVNYGYTF. Written as DNA, the CDR3 is TGCGCCAGCAGCCAAGAGGTTTCCGTCAACTATGGCTACACCTTC.

This clonotype was detected many times. This sequence joins TRBV5-1 and TRBJ1-1; 8 bases align to TRBD1. The CDR3 has 16 residues. V trimming: 4 bases; J trimming: 0 bases; junction bases outside the gene matches: 8. Germline assignment: CDR1 SGHRS and CDR2 YFSETQ. CDR3 nucleotide sequence: TGCGCCAGCAGCGACGGGACAGGTCTCATGAACACTGAAGCTTTCTTT. Translating gives CASSDGTGLMNTEAFF. The variable domain in full, with the rest retrieved from reference TRBV5-1 and TRBJ1-1, is KAGVTQTPRYLIKTRGQQVTLSCSPISGHRSVSWYQQTPGQGLQFLFEYFSETQRNKGNFPGRFSGRQFSNSRSEMNVSTLELGDSALYLCASSDGTGLMNTEAFFGQGTRLTVV.

The CDR3: CASSPRLAWRYNEQFF. The CDR3 DNA sequence: TGTGCCAGCAGCCCACGACTGGCGTGGCGGTACAATGAGCAGTTCTTC. The V gene is TRBV7-8, the J gene TRBJ2-1; unclear D gene. CDR1 is SGHVS and CDR2 is FQNEAQ in the germline V gene. The CDR3 is made up of 16 amino acids. Trimming left V 5 bases short and J 4 bases short, with 18 bases between. The full variable domain, its missing parts supplied by reference TRBV7-8 and TRBJ2-1, is GAGVSQSPRYKVAKRGQDVALRCDPISGHVSLFWYQQALGQGPEFLTYFQNEAQLDKSGLPSDRFFAERPEGSVSTLKIQRTQQEDSAVYLCASSPRLAWRYNEQFFGPGTRLTVL.

This clonotype showed up many times. This sequence joins TRBV7-6 and TRBJ2-7; 8 bases agree with TRBD1. Germline V gene data show CDR1 as SGHVS and CDR2 as FNYEAQ. The trim removed 2 bases at V and 4 bases at J, leaving 4 bases unmatched. This CDR3 is built from 14 residues. CDR3 DNA sequence: TGTGCCAGCAGCTTACGACAGGGGAGTTACGAGCAGTACTTC. It encodes CASSLRQGSYEQYF.

This chain links TRBV29-1 with TRBJ1-1; D not certain. Germline CDR1 reads SQVTM; CDR2 reads ANQGSEA. Trimming shortened V by 7 bases and J by 3 bases, and 9 bases separated the two germline ends. The CDR3 is 11 residues long. The CDR3 spells CSALVDTEAFF. The CDR3 region has the DNA TGCAGCGCCCTGGTGGACACTGAAGCTTTCTTT.

The CDR3 coding sequence is TGCAGTGCTAGAGTTTACGAGGTGTCTAACTATGGCTACACCTTC. Its translation is CSARVYEVSNYGYTF. The chain has TRBV20-1 and TRBJ1-2; unclear D gene. V lost 1 base and J lost 0, with 12 bases in between. Germline CDR1 reads DFQATT; CDR2 reads SNEGSKA (reference sequence). This CDR3 spans 15 amino acids.

The V call is TRBV12-3 or TRBV12-4, the J call TRBJ1-1; unclear D gene. With 5 bases removed from V and 2 bases from J, the gap between germline ends came to 12 bases. The CDR3 is 14 amino acids. The CDR3: CASSPDGANTEAFF. The CDR3 DNA is TGTGCCAGCAGTCCCGACGGAGCCAACACTGAAGCTTTCTTT.

This clonotype was found a few times. The chain is built from TRBV29-1 and TRBJ2-7; no reliable D call. Germline values: CDR1 SQVTM, CDR2 ANQGSEA. V was shortened by 6 bases and J by 4 bases, with 16 bases between the two germline ends. CDR3 length: 13 residues. In DNA, the CDR3 is TGCAGCGTCGGTCTCCGGGCCCTATACGAGCAGTACGTC. Its translation: CSVGLRALYEQYV.

The chain recombines TRBV15 with TRBJ1-6; weak D call: TRBD1 (5 bases). Trimming took off 5 bases at V and 4 bases at J, with 12 bases between the two ends. The CDR3 length is 15 residues. CDR1 is LNHNV and CDR2 is YYDKDF in the germline V gene (reference sequence). The CDR3 nucleotides read TGTGCCACCAGCCGACAGCGAAATTATAATTCACCCCTCCACTTT. This gives the protein CATSRQRNYNSPLHF.

This clonotype was detected ten times or more. The rearrangement uses TRBV15 and TRBJ1-2, with a tentative D call TRBD1 (5 bases). Germline-derived CDR1 and CDR2 are LNHNV and YYDKDF (reference sequence). The CDR3 runs 14 residues. Trimming removed 4 bases at V and 0 bases at J, with 9 bases between. In DNA, the CDR3 is TGTGCCACCAGCACAGGGACGGCTAACTATGGCTACACCTTC. Protein: CATSTGTANYGYTF.

This clonotype was seen only a few times. The V gene is TRBV7-2, the J gene TRBJ2-1, with D perhaps given as TRBD1 or TRBD2 (5 bases each). This CDR3 spans 15 amino acids. Germline CDR1 SGHTA, CDR2 FQGNSA. V was clipped by 4 bases and J by 2 bases, with 12 bases between them. The CDR3 region has the DNA TGTGCCAGCAGCTACCACCGGGACCCCTACAATGAGCAGTTCTTC. Its translation: CASSYHRDPYNEQFF.

This clonotype has more than one count but fewer than ten. This chain joins TRBV27 and TRBJ2-1; 10 nucleotides line up with TRBD2. The CDR3 runs to 15 residues. J gave up 3 bases and V 4 bases, and 3 bases lay outside the gene matches. From germline, CDR1 is MNHEY and CDR2 SMNVEV (reference sequence). CDR3 in DNA: TGTGCCAGCAGTTCCCGACTAGCGGGCTACAATGAGCAGTTCTTC. Translating it yields CASSSRLAGYNEQFF.